The rows below give T cell receptor beta chains drawn from one sample of a study of shared clonotypes between healthy human individuals. Clones were sequenced by immunoSEQ multiplex PCR, and TCRdb holds only the in-frame ones, with some missing. The profile covers around 620,000 clones, with roughly 95% appearing a single time and approximately 0.11% taken by the ten largest. Sequenced material: naive CD8+ T cells sorted from blood. The receptor set was obtained from a young woman in good health. CDR3s leave out the opening cysteine and the closing phenylalanine or tryptophan. Clone sizes are given selectively: once, few, many, or a class where the clone is expanded.

>TRBJ2-7|once|TRBV9
ASSVGVSVGRDYEQY
>TRBJ2-2|.|TRBV28
ASSLIGQSNTGELF
>TRBJ1-1|few|TRBV19
ASSMTGNTEAF
>TRBJ1-4|.|TRBV6-1
ASSELVASLNEKLF
>TRBJ1-2|.|TRBV7-2
ASSSGQTDLLRSGYT
>TRBJ1-1|.|TRBV4-2
ASSQDIGRVIGMNTEAF
>TRBJ1-5|.|TRBV27
ASGNQPQH
>TRBJ2-7|.|TRBV7-9
ASSPPRVGAGLSYEQY
>TRBJ2-7|.|TRBV13
ASSQSGRVYEQY
>TRBJ2-7|.|TRBV18
ASSPPGFSSYEQY
>TRBJ1-3|.|TRBV10-2
ASSDNGLGNTIY
>TRBJ1-5|.|TRBV19
ASSSTPYSNQPQH
>TRBJ2-2|.|TRBV5-1
ASSVWDQNTGELF
>TRBJ2-2|few|TRBV5-1
ASSLASLAGVNTGELF
>TRBJ2-2|.|TRBV10-2
ASSEPGNTGELF
>TRBJ2-7|.|TRBV5-6
ASSTFPTSYEQY
>TRBJ2-2|.|TRBV6-4
ASSHPRTGELF
>TRBJ2-7|.|TRBV28
ASSWTPSSYEQY
>TRBJ2-2|.|TRBV27
ASTITGGAGELF
>TRBJ2-1|.|TRBV15
ATSREARLADHNEQF
>TRBJ2-7|once|TRBV7-9
ASSLVNEQY
>TRBJ2-7|.|TRBV10-1
ASIHSYEQY
>TRBJ2-1|.|TRBV5-8
ASSIVNEQF
>TRBJ2-7|.|TRBV27
ASSLSGPGSYEQY
>TRBJ2-7|.|TRBV7-2
ASSLATGAYEQY
>TRBJ2-7|.|TRBV19
ASKAGQGLGYEQY
>TRBJ1-1|once|TRBV19
ASSIPTGAITEAF
>TRBJ1-1|.|TRBV19
ASSILVNTEAF
>TRBJ2-7|.|TRBV11-2
ASKPGDHYEQY
>TRBJ2-7|few|TRBV7-2
ASSNTGRAYEQY
>.|.|TRBV14
ASSPTSYEQY
>TRBJ1-3|.|TRBV21-1
ASSAAGSASGNTIY
>TRBJ2-7|once|TRBV11-2
ASSLTGVLSYEQY
>TRBJ2-7|.|TRBV15
ATSRGGTSSYEQY
>TRBJ2-1|.|TRBV4-1
ASSQSWSGREQF
>TRBJ1-3|.|TRBV4-1
ASSQDARSGNTIY
>TRBJ2-6|.|TRBV18
ASSPPKGSGANVLT
>TRBJ2-1|.|TRBV19
ASSIQDPSYNEQF
>TRBJ1-6|.|TRBV15
ATSSKRPPVRPLH
>TRBJ1-3|.|TRBV28
ASSFLGGISGNTIY
>TRBJ1-1|.|TRBV27
ASSFRDGVGTEAF
>TRBJ1-2|.|TRBV6-5
ASSYGQGAGVYGYT
>TRBJ2-1|.|TRBV27
ASSPHTAPNEQF
>TRBJ2-3|.|TRBV28
ATRVAGITDTQY
>TRBJ1-3|.|TRBV25-1
ASSEGSGNTIY
>TRBJ2-6|.|TRBV9
ASSVGANVLT
>TRBJ1-4|.|TRBV14
ASSLAAGTGVEKLF
>TRBJ1-2|.|TRBV5-6
ASSLWDRALNYGYT
>TRBJ2-5|.|TRBV5-1
ASSLVLAGEQY
>TRBJ2-1|.|TRBV27
ASNAPPDPEQF
>TRBJ1-2|.|TRBV23-1
ASSCRGSAG
>TRBJ1-1|.|TRBV7-9
ASRFLDGAISEAF
>TRBJ2-7|.|TRBV27
ASKYSTGATYEQY
>TRBJ1-2|once|TRBV7-9
ASSFPRRDYGYT
>TRBJ2-1|.|TRBV27
ASRSVGVSYNEQF